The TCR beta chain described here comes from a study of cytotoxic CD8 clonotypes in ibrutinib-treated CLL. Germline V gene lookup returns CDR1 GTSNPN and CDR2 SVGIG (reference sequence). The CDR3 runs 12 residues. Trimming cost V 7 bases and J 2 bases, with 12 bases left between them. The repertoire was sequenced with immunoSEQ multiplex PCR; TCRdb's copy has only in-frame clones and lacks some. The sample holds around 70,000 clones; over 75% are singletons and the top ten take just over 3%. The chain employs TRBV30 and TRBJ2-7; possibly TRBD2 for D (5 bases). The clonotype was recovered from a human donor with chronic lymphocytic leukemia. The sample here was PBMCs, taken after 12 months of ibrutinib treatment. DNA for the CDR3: TGTGCCTTGGCCCGGGGTCCCTACGAGCAGTACTTC. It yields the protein CALARGPYEQYF.